This is a list of T cell receptor beta chains from one sample in a study of lymphopenia after photon versus proton radiotherapy. Some clones are missing from TCRdb's copy, which holds only in-frame ones; the method was immunoSEQ multiplex PCR. The sample lists 8,000 or so clones; 70% to 90% were seen once. This sample comprised peripheral blood, obtained from a patient treated with photon-based radiotherapy. The source is a man at least 80 years old with cholangiocarcinoma. Both conserved end residues are part of each CDR3. D genes are given only for firm matches.

len	d_gene	v_gene	j_gene	CDR3aa
16	TRBD1	TRBV4-2	TRBJ1-4	CASSQTGGATNEKLFF
15	TRBD2	TRBV18	TRBJ2-5	CASSLSSGGQETQYF
16	TRBD1	TRBV7-6	TRBJ1-2	CASSPGGGQGNYGYTF
15	-	TRBV11-2	TRBJ2-6	CASSYTDSGANVLTF
14	-	TRBV7-9	TRBJ2-7	CASSLTEGAFEQYF
19	-	TRBV10-3	TRBJ2-5	CAISGMPGQPTAGEETQYF
17	-	TRBV27	TRBJ2-2	CASSLKVGGGNTGELFF
14	-	TRBV19	TRBJ1-1	CASSMDSVNTEAFF
15	TRBD1	TRBV4-1	TRBJ2-5	CASSQVTGGGETQYF
16	TRBD2	TRBV19	TRBJ2-7	CASSPIAGAYSYEQYF
15	-	TRBV11-2	TRBJ2-7	CASSSPRAGTYEQYF
14	TRBD1	TRBV2	TRBJ2-5	CASSEKDRGETQYF
14	TRBD1	TRBV5-1	TRBJ1-3	CASSEQGAGNTIYF
17	-	TRBV21-1	TRBJ2-3	CASSIGGGQGIADTQYF
16	TRBD2	TRBV6-6	TRBJ2-7	CASRWTSGGLSYEQYF
13	-	TRBV9	TRBJ1-2	CASSVAPQSGYTF
14	-	TRBV30	TRBJ1-3	CAWLRGRSGNTIYF
14	TRBD1	TRBV19	TRBJ1-2	CASSITGGDYGYTF
16	TRBD1	TRBV6-5	TRBJ1-1	CASSYKTGGTGTEAFF
14	TRBD1	TRBV23-1	TRBJ2-7	CASSQLRGPYEQYF
18	TRBD1	TRBV19	TRBJ1-2	CASSYSGTEVFLPYGYTF
13	-	TRBV28	TRBJ1-1	CASRGRGRSEAFF
17	TRBD1	TRBV7-8	TRBJ1-5	CASSIDRALGSNQPQHF
14	-	TRBV5-1	TRBJ2-7	CASSAGTGTYEQYF
16	TRBD1	TRBV28	TRBJ2-7	CASSSTRTGGTYEQYF
13	-	TRBV27	TRBJ2-1	CASRLTSYDEQFF
17	TRBD1	TRBV5-4	TRBJ2-4	CASSLDRGRSSKNIQYF
17	-	TRBV5-8	TRBJ1-5	CASSLEMGGESNQPQHF
12	-	TRBV30	TRBJ1-1	CAWSVSNTEAFF
15	-	TRBV5-1	TRBJ2-7	CASRGRPHQSYEQYF
13	-	TRBV5-1	TRBJ2-5	CASSLAVDGTQYF
15	TRBD1	TRBV14	TRBJ2-2	CASSPRRGRTGELFF
15	TRBD1	TRBV19	TRBJ1-2	CASSIGQGLNYGYTF
15	TRBD1	TRBV4-1	TRBJ2-2	CASSRQTGATGELFF
19	TRBD2	TRBV18	TRBJ2-3	CASSILRAGGPQFTDTQYF
18	TRBD1	TRBV4-1	TRBJ1-4	CASSLDRGRLGTNEKLFF
13	-	TRBV28	TRBJ2-5	CASSYPGTKTQYF
15	-	TRBV27	TRBJ2-5	CASSLSNNLQETQYF
15	TRBD1	TRBV7-3	TRBJ2-2	CASSPGTGGTGELFF
16	TRBD2	TRBV5-1	TRBJ2-3	CASTPGGAGGVDTQYF
13	-	TRBV5-1	TRBJ2-2	CASSLVSTGELFF
13	-	TRBV6-6	TRBJ2-3	CASSYGRGDTQYF